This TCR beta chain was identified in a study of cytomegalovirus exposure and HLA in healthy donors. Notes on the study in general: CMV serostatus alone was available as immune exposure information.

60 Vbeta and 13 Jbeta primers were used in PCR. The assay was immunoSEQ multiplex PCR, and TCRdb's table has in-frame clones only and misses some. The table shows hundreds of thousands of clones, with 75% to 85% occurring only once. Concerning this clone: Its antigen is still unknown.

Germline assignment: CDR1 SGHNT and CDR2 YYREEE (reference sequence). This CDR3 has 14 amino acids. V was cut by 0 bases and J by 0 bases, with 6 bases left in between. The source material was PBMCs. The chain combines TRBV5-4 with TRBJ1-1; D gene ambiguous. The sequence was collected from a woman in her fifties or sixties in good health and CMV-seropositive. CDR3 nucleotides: TGTGCCAGCAGCTTGGACCTAATGAACACTGAAGCTTTCTTT. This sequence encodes CASSLDLMNTEAFF.